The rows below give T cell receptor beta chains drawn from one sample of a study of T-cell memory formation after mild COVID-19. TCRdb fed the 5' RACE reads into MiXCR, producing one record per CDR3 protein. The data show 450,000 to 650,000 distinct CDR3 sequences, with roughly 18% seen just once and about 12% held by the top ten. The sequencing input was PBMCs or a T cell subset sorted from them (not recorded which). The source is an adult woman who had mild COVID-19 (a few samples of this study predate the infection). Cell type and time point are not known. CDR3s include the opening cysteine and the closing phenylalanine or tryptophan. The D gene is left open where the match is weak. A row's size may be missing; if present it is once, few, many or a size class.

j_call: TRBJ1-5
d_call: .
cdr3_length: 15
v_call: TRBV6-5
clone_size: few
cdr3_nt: TGTGCCAGCAGCTCCGGCAGGGTGAGCAATCAGCCCCAGCATTTT
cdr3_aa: CASSSGRVSNQPQHF

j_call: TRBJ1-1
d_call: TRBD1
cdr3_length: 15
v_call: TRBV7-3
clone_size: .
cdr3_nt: TGTGCCAGCAGCTTAAAAGGAGGGACAGGGACTGAAGCTTTCTTT
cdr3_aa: CASSLKGGTGTEAFF

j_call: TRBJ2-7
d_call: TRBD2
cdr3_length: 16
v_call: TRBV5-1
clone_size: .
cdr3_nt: TGCGCCAGCAGCTCGGAGGGTAGCGGGAGGGCGAACGAGCAGTACTTC
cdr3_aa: CASSSEGSGRANEQYF

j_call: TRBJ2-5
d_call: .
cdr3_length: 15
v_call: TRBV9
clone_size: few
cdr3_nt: TGTGCCAGCAGCGTAGCGGGGGGCCCTCAAGAGACCCAGTACTTC
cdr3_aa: CASSVAGGPQETQYF

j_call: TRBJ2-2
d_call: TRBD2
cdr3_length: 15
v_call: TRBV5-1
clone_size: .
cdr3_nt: TGCGCCAGCAGTCAGCTAGCGGGTAACACCGGGGAGCTGTTTTTT
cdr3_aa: CASSQLAGNTGELFF

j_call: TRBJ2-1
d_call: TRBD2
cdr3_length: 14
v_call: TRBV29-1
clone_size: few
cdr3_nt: TGCAGCGCCAATACGGGACTAGGATACAATGAGCAGTTCTTC
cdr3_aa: CSANTGLGYNEQFF

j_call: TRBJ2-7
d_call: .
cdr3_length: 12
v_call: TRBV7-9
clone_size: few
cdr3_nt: TGTGCCAGCGGTATCCGGGAGTACGAGCAGTACTTC
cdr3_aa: CASGIREYEQYF

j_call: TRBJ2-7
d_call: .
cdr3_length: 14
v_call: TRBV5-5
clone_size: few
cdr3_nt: TGTGCCAGCAGCGCCCCGGGCAGCGCCTACGAGCAGTACTTC
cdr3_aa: CASSAPGSAYEQYF

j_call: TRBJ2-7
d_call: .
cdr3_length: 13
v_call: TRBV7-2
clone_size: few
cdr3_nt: TGTGCCAGCAGCGAGGGGCTTTCCTACGAGCAGTACTTC
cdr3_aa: CASSEGLSYEQYF

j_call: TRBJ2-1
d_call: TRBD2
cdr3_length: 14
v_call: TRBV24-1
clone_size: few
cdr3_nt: TGTGCCACCAGCCTAGCAGCGGGGAACAATGAGCAGTTCTTC
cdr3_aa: CATSLAAGNNEQFF

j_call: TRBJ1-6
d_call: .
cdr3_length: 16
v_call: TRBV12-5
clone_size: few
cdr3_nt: TGTGCTAGTGGTTTGGTACTCACCAGGGTAAATTCACCCCTCCACTTT
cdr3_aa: CASGLVLTRVNSPLHF

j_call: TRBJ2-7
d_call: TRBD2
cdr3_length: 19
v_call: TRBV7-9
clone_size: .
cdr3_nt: TGTGCCAGCAGCCCGCTAGGACTAGCGGGGGGAATGAGCTCCTACGAGCAGTACTTC
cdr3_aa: CASSPLGLAGGMSSYEQYF

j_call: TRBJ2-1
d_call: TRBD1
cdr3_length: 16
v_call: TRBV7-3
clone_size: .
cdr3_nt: TGTGCCAGCAGCCCCGAACAGGGGGCCGTACTAGGGAGGCAGTTCTTC
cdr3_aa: CASSPEQGAVLGRQFF

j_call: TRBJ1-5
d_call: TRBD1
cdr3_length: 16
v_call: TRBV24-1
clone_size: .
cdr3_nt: TGTGCCACCAGTGATCGCGGGACAGCTCTCAATCAGCCCCAGCATTTT
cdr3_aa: CATSDRGTALNQPQHF

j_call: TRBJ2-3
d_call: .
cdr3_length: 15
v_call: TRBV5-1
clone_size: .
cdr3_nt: TGCGCCAGCAGCTTGACGGGACTGACCACAGATACGCAGTATTTT
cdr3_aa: CASSLTGLTTDTQYF

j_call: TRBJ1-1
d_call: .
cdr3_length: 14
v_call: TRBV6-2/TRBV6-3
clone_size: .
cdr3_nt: TGTGCCAGCAGTTACTGGGCGGACACATCAGAAGCTTTCTTT
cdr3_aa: CASSYWADTSEAFF

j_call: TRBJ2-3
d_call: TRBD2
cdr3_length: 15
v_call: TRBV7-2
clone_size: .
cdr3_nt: TGTGCCAGCAGCCGACTAGCGGTAGTCACAGATACGCAGTATTTT
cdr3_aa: CASSRLAVVTDTQYF

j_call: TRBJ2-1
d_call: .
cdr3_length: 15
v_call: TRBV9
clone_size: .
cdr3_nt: TGTGCCAGCAGCGTAGCGGGACACTCCTACAATGAGCAGTTCTTC
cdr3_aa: CASSVAGHSYNEQFF

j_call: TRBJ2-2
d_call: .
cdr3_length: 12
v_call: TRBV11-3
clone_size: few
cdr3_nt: TGTGCCAGCAGCTATCGAGCCGGGGAGCTGTTTTTT
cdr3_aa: CASSYRAGELFF

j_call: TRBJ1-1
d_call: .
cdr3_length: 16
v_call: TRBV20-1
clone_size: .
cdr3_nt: TGCAGTGCTAGATCCTCAGGGGTTTCGATTCGGGCTGAAGCTTTCTTT
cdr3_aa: CSARSSGVSIRAEAFF

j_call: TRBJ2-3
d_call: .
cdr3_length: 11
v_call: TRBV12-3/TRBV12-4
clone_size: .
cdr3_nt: TGTGCCGGAGGGGTGGGAGCTACGCAGTATTTT
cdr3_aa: CAGGVGATQYF

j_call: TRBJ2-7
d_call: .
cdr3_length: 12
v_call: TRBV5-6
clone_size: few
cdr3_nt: TGTGCCAGCAACACCGGGCCCTGGGAGCAGTACTTC
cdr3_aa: CASNTGPWEQYF

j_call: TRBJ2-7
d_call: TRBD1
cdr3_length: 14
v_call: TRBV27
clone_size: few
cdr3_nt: TGTGCCAGCAGTGCCGGGACAGACGGAGGCGAGCAGTACTTC
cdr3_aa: CASSAGTDGGEQYF

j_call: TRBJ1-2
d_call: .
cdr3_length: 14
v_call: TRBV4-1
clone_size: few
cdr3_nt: TGCGCCAGCAGCCCCGCAGGCAGCTCCTATGGCTACACCTTC
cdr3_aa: CASSPAGSSYGYTF

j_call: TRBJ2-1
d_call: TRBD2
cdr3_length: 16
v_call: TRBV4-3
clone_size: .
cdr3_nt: TGCGCCAGCAGCCAAGGGGGACTAGGGATCTACAATGAGCAGTTCTTC
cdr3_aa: CASSQGGLGIYNEQFF

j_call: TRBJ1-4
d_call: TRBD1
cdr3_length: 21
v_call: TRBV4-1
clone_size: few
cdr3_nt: TGCGCCAGCAGCCAAGAAGAGGGGCAGGGGGTGCTGGTCTGGGTGACCGAAAAACTGTTTTTT
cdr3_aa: CASSQEEGQGVLVWVTEKLFF

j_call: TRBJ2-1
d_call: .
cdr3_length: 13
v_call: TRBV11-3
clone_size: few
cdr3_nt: TGTGCCAGCAGCGTTAGGGGGAGGGATGAGCAGTTCTTC
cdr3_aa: CASSVRGRDEQFF

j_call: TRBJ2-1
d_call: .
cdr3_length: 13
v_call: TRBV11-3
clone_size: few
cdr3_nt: TGTGCCAGCAGCTTAGACCCCCGGTCGCCGGAGTTCTTC
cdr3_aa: CASSLDPRSPEFF

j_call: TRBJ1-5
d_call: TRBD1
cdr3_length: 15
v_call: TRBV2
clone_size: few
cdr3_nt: TGTGCCAGCAGTGGACAGGGGATGCGCAATCAGCCCCAGCATTTT
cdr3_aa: CASSGQGMRNQPQHF

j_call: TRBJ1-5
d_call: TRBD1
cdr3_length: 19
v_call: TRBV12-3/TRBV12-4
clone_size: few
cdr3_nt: TGTGCCAGCAGTTTAAGGACAGGATTAACTTCTAATAGCAATCAGCCCCAGCATTTT
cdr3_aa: CASSLRTGLTSNSNQPQHF

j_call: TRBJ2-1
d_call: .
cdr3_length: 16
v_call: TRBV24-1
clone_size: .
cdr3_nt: TGTGCCACCAGTGATTTGAGGCAGGGGACCTACAATGAGCAGTTCTTC
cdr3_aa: CATSDLRQGTYNEQFF

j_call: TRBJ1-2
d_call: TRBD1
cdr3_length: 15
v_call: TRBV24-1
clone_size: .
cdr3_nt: TGTGCCACCAGTGAACCGGGACAGGGACGAGTAGGCTACACCTTC
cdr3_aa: CATSEPGQGRVGYTF

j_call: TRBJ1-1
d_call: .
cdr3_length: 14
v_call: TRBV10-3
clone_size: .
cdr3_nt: TGTGCCATCAGTGAGTCACAGGGACACACTGAAGCTTTCTTT
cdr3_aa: CAISESQGHTEAFF

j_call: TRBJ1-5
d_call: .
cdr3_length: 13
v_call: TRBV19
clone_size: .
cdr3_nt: TGTGCCACTGGCCGGACAGGCAATCAGCCCCAGCATTTT
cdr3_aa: CATGRTGNQPQHF

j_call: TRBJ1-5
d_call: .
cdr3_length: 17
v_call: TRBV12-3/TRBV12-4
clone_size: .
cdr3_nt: TGTGCCAGCACCCTTGAGGGGTCAGGTGGCAGCAATCAGCCCCAGCATTTT
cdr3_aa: CASTLEGSGGSNQPQHF

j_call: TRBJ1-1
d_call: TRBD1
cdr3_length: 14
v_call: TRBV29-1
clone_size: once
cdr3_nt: TGCAGCGTTGACAGGGGGTTGGTGAACACTGAAGCTTTCTTT
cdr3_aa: CSVDRGLVNTEAFF

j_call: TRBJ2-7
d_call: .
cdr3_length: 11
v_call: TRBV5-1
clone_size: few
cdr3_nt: TGCGCCAGCAGATTGGAGTCCGCGCAGTACTTC
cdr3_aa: CASRLESAQYF

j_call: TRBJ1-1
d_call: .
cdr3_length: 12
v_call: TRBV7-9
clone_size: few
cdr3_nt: TGTGCCAGCAGTGAGGCCCCCACTGAAGCTTTCTTT
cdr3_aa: CASSEAPTEAFF

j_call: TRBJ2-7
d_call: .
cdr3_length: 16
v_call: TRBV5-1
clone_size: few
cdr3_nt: TGCGCCAGCAGCTTGGGAGGGGGACCAGTTTCCTACGAGCAGTACTTC
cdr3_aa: CASSLGGGPVSYEQYF

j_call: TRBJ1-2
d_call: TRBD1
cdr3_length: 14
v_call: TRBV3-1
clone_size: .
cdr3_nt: TGTGCCAGCAGCCTCGGGACAGGGGCGTATGGCTACACCTTC
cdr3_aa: CASSLGTGAYGYTF

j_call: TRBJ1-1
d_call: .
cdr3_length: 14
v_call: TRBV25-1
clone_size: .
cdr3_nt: TGTGCCAGCAGTGATTACAGGGTAGAAACTGAAGCTTTCTTT
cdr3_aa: CASSDYRVETEAFF

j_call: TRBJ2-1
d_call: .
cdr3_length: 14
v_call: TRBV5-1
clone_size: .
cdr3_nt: TGCGCCAGCAGCTTCGAGGGCCCTATGGATGAGCAGTTCTTC
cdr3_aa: CASSFEGPMDEQFF

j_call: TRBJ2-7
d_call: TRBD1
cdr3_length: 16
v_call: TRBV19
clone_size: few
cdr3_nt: TGTGCCACCACCCCGCGATGGGGGACAGGGATCCACGAGCAGTACTTC
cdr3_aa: CATTPRWGTGIHEQYF

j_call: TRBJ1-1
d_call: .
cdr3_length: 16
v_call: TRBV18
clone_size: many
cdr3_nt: TGTGCCAGCTCACCGAACGACCCGGGAGGGGGCACTGAAGCTTTCTTT
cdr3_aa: CASSPNDPGGGTEAFF

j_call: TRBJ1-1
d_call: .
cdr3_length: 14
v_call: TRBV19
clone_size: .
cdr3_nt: TGTGCCACTGCGGGGAGGGGGATGAACACTGAAGCTTTCTTT
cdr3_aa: CATAGRGMNTEAFF

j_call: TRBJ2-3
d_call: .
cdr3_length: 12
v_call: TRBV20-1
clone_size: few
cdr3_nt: TGCAGTGCTACCTACCCGTTGGATACGCAGTATTTT
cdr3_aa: CSATYPLDTQYF

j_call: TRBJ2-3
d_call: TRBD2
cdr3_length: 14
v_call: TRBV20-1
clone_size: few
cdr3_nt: TGCAGTGCTAGAGACAGCGGGAGGACCGATACGCAGTATTTT
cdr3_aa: CSARDSGRTDTQYF

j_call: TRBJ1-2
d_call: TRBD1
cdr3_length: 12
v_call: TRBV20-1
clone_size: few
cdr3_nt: TGCAGTGCGCAAGCGACAGGGTATGGCTACACCTTC
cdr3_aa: CSAQATGYGYTF

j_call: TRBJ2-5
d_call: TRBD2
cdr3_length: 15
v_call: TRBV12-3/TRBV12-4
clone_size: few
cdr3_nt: TGTGCCAGCAGAGAAAGCGGGAACTCCGGCGAGACCCAGTACTTC
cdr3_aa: CASRESGNSGETQYF

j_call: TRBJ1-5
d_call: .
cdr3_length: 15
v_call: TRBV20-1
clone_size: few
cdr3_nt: TGCAGTGCTCTATACTTGGCGCATAGCAATCAGCCCCAGCATTTT
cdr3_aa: CSALYLAHSNQPQHF

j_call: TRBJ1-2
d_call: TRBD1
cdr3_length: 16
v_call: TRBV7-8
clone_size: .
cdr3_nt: TGTGCCAGCAGCTCGTCGGTCACAGGGGTCAATAGAGGCTACACCTTC
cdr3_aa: CASSSSVTGVNRGYTF

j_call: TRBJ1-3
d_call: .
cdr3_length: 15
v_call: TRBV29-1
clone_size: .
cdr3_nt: TGCAGCGTTGTATTGGGCACCTATTCTGGAAACACCATATATTTT
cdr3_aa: CSVVLGTYSGNTIYF

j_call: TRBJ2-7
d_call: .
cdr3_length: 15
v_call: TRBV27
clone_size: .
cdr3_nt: TGTGCCAGCAGTCGCGACCCAGGGGGGGCCTACGAGCAGTACTTC
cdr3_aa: CASSRDPGGAYEQYF

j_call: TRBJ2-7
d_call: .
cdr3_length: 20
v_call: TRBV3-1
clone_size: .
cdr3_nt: TGTGCCAGCAGCCGGACCCACTCTCCCCGGGGCTCCCCCCGGACCTACGAGCAGTACTTC
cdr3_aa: CASSRTHSPRGSPRTYEQYF

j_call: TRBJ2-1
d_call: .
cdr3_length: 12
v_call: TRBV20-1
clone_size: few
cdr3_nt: TGCAGTGCTAGACGACTTTACTATGAGCAGTTCTTC
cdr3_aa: CSARRLYYEQFF

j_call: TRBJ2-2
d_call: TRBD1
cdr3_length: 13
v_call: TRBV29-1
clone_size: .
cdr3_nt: TGCAGCGTGGGGACAGGGGGCACCGGGGAGCTGTTTTTT
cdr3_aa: CSVGTGGTGELFF

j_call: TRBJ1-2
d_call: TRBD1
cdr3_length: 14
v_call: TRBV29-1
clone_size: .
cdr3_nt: TGCAGCGTTGAAGGCAGGGGGCAATCCAGTGGCTACACCTTC
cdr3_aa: CSVEGRGQSSGYTF

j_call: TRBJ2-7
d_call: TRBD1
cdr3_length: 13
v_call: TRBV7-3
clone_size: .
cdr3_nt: TGTGCCAGCAGCAAAGGGGGCACCTACGAGCAGTACTTC
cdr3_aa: CASSKGGTYEQYF

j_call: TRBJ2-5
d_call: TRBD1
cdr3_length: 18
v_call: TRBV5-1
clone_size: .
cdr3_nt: TGCGCCAGCAGCCCTCTACTCAGCGGGACAGGGGGCGTGGAGACCCAGTACTTC
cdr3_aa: CASSPLLSGTGGVETQYF

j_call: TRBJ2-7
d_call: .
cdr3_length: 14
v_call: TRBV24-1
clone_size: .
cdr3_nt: TGTGCCACCAGCCCCTGGGCAGCTCCCTACGAGCAGTACTTC
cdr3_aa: CATSPWAAPYEQYF